The rows below give T cell receptor beta chains drawn from one sample of a study of blood T cell repertoires in COVID-19. This table comes from immunoSEQ multiplex PCR, and its TCRdb copy is limited to in-frame clones, with some not included. The table has under 250,000 clones, 80% to 85% seen once; the top ten hold 8.5% to 10%. Input material: PBMCs or T cells enriched from blood (not recorded which). The receptors were sampled from a woman aged 50 to 60 with acute COVID-19. The CDR3 runs from the conserved cysteine through the conserved F or W. Fields, in order: clone size, V gene, J gene, D gene, CDR3 length, CDR3 DNA, CDR3 protein. A D gene is named only where the DNA matches it firmly. Clone size appears in some rows only: once, few, many, or a class for an expanded clone.

-	TRBV18	TRBJ2-3	TRBD2	18	TGTGCCAGCTCACGACTAGCGGGAGCCCCCGGGGGCACAGATACGCAGTATTTT	CASSRLAGAPGGTDTQYF
-	TRBV2	TRBJ2-7	TRBD2	14	TGTGCCAGCAGCGTAGCGGGAGGGACCTACGAGCAGTACTTC	CASSVAGGTYEQYF
-	TRBV19	TRBJ2-2	TRBD1	17	TGTGCCAGTAATGACGCTTTGGACAGGGGAAACACCGGGGAGCTGTTTTTT	CASNDALDRGNTGELFF
few	TRBV7-8	TRBJ2-7	-	14	TGTGCCAGCAGCTTAGTTGGTTTCGGGTACGAGCAGTACTTC	CASSLVGFGYEQYF
-	TRBV4-1	TRBJ2-2	-	14	TGCGCCAGCAGCCTCCCCTCGGACACCGGGGAGCTGTTTTTT	CASSLPSDTGELFF
-	TRBV5-1	TRBJ2-3	TRBD2	17	TGCGCCAGCAGCTCCCCGACTAGCGCCACAACCGTAGATACGCAGTATTTT	CASSSPTSATTVDTQYF
-	TRBV7-9	TRBJ2-7	TRBD2	16	TGTGCCAGCAGCTTCCCGACTAGCGGGAGGTTATACGAGCAGTACTTC	CASSFPTSGRLYEQYF
-	TRBV3-1/TRBV3-2	TRBJ2-6	-	16	TGTGCCAGCAGCCAAGATCTGTGCTCTGGGGCCAACGTCCTGACTTTC	CASSQDLCSGANVLTF
-	TRBV3-1/TRBV3-2	TRBJ1-3	-	18	TGTGCCAGCAGCCAAAAGCCAGTAGGGGGTGGCTCTGGAAACACCATATATTTT	CASSQKPVGGGSGNTIYF
-	TRBV9	TRBJ2-1	TRBD2	19	TGTGCCAGCAGCGTAGATGTAGCTAGACCGGGAGGGAACTACAATGAGCAGTTCTTC	CASSVDVARPGGNYNEQFF
once	TRBV29-1	TRBJ2-7	TRBD1	17	TGCAGCGCCATCGGACTTAGAACAGGGGGCAGGGGTTACGAGCAGTACTTC	CSAIGLRTGGRGYEQYF
-	TRBV11-1	TRBJ2-1	TRBD2	16	TGTGCCAGCGACCTACAGTCAGGGAGCGGGAGCAATGAGCAGTTCTTC	CASDLQSGSGSNEQFF
-	TRBV5-1	TRBJ2-3	TRBD1	13	TGCGCCACCAAACAGGGGGCCACAGATACGCAGTATTTT	CATKQGATDTQYF
-	TRBV7-8	TRBJ2-3	TRBD2	16	TGTGCCAGCAGCCCCCAAGGGATGGCTAGCGGGGGCCAACAGTATTTT	CASSPQGMASGGQQYF
-	TRBV2	TRBJ2-7	-	14	TGTGCCAGCGGGAGACTGGGGAGCTCCTACGAGCAGTACTTC	CASGRLGSSYEQYF
-	TRBV6-2/TRBV6-3	TRBJ1-5	TRBD1	14	TGTGCCAGCAGTTTTCGGGACAGAAATCAGCCCCAGCATTTT	CASSFRDRNQPQHF
-	TRBV30	TRBJ2-6	-	14	TGTGCCTGGTCAAGGGGATCTGGGGCCAACGTCCTGACTTTC	CAWSRGSGANVLTF
-	TRBV25-1	TRBJ2-1	TRBD1	14	TGTGCCACCAGTCACAGCAGGGGGACAAATGAGCAGTTCTTC	CATSHSRGTNEQFF
-	TRBV5-4	TRBJ1-2	TRBD1	17	TGTGCCAGCAGCTCCCTGCCTTCCGACAGGGAGAACTATGGCTACACCTTC	CASSSLPSDRENYGYTF
-	TRBV7-9	TRBJ2-1	TRBD1	17	TGTGCCAGCAGCGACCCTAGGGACAGGCCTATCGGGAATGAGCAGTTCTTC	CASSDPRDRPIGNEQFF
-	TRBV2	TRBJ2-7	-	16	TGTGCCAGCAGTGGGACAGCAACCCACATGACCTACGAGCAGTACTTC	CASSGTATHMTYEQYF
few	TRBV28	TRBJ2-7	-	14	TGTGCCAGCACCTCTCTACAGGGATCCTACGAGCAGTACTTC	CASTSLQGSYEQYF
-	TRBV5-6	TRBJ2-3	-	16	TGTGCCAGCAGCTCCAGGGGTGGTATGAGCACAGATACGCAGTATTTT	CASSSRGGMSTDTQYF
-	TRBV28	TRBJ2-7	-	12	TGTGCCAGCAGACGTCAGGGCTACGAGCAGTACTTC	CASRRQGYEQYF
-	TRBV10-3	TRBJ1-5	-	17	TGTGCCATCAGTGAGTCGGGTATCAGAGGTAGCAATCAGCCCCAGCATTTT	CAISESGIRGSNQPQHF
-	TRBV19	TRBJ1-5	-	18	TGTGCCAGTAGTAGGTCAGGGGTCCTATTAAATAGCAATCAGCCCCAGCATTTT	CASSRSGVLLNSNQPQHF
-	TRBV5-1	TRBJ1-1	TRBD1	16	TGCGCCAGCAGCTTGGGCGCCCCGGGACAGGGCACTGAAGCTTTCTTT	CASSLGAPGQGTEAFF
-	TRBV7-9	TRBJ2-7	TRBD1	15	TGTGCCAGCAGCCCAACGGACAGGGAACTTTACGAGCAGTACTTC	CASSPTDRELYEQYF
-	TRBV20-1	TRBJ1-1	-	11	TGCAGTGCTAGGGCGGTCACTGAAGCTTTCTTT	CSARAVTEAFF
-	TRBV7-3	TRBJ2-3	-	14	TGTGCCAGCAGCTCGCAAGAGGCGTCAGATACGCAGTATTTT	CASSSQEASDTQYF
-	TRBV2	TRBJ1-1	TRBD1	14	TGTGCCAGCAGTGCAGGGACAGAGAACACTGAAGCTTTCTTT	CASSAGTENTEAFF
-	TRBV5-1	TRBJ2-3	TRBD2	17	TGCGCCAGCAGCTTAAGGGGATCTAGCGGAAGCACAGATACGCAGTATTTT	CASSLRGSSGSTDTQYF
-	TRBV7-2	TRBJ2-7	TRBD2	16	TGTGCCAGCAGCATAGGGACTAGCCCCAGCTCCTACGAGCAGTACTTC	CASSIGTSPSSYEQYF
few	TRBV12-2	TRBJ1-2	-	13	TGTGCCTCGGGGGACAGCTTTAACTATGGCTACACCTTC	CASGDSFNYGYTF
-	TRBV7-9	TRBJ1-5	TRBD1	16	TGTGCCAGCAGCTTAGGGGCAGGGGGAAGAGATCAGCCCCAGCATTTT	CASSLGAGGRDQPQHF
-	TRBV7-2	TRBJ2-4	TRBD2	19	TGTGCCAGCAGCTTGAACTGGCGGGGGGGTCCCTTAGCCAAAAACATTCAGTACTTC	CASSLNWRGGPLAKNIQYF
-	TRBV18	TRBJ1-4	-	17	TGTGCCAGCTCAAAATCACAGGGTTTTACAACTAATGAAAAACTGTTTTTT	CASSKSQGFTTNEKLFF
-	TRBV27	TRBJ2-4	-	17	TGTGCCAGCAGTGGGGGGGGGCTTCCACTAGCCAAAAACATTCAGTACTTC	CASSGGGLPLAKNIQYF
-	TRBV29-1	TRBJ2-5	TRBD2	13	TGCAGCGTTGGAGCGGGGGGGGTAGAGACCCAGTACTTC	CSVGAGGVETQYF
few	TRBV6-5	TRBJ2-1	TRBD1	14	TGTGCCAGCAGATCGACAGGGTGGTACAATGAGCAGTTCTTC	CASRSTGWYNEQFF
-	TRBV30	TRBJ2-2	-	13	TGTGCCTGGAGTGGTACAGTGACCGGGGAGCTGTTTTTT	CAWSGTVTGELFF
-	TRBV5-1	TRBJ2-1	TRBD2	16	TGCGCCAGCAGCTTGGTTGGTAGCGGGGGGCCCGGTGAGCAGTTCTTC	CASSLVGSGGPGEQFF
few	TRBV3-1/TRBV3-2	TRBJ2-1	TRBD2	14	TGTGCCACCATGGGACTAGCGGGCGCCAATGAGCAGTTCTTC	CATMGLAGANEQFF
-	TRBV7-2	TRBJ2-7	-	15	TGTGCCAGCAGCCCCGGAGGGAATTCAGGGGGCGAGCAGTACTTC	CASSPGGNSGGEQYF
-	TRBV25-1	TRBJ2-1	TRBD2	14	TGTGCCAGCGCGCCTTTCCAAGCGGGAAATGAGCAGTTCTTC	CASAPFQAGNEQFF
few	TRBV11-2	TRBJ1-1	-	13	TGTGCCAGCAGCTTCTCAGGGAACACTGAAGCTTTCTTT	CASSFSGNTEAFF
-	TRBV5-1	TRBJ2-1	TRBD1	15	TGCGCCAGCAGCGCACAGGGGATCCCCTACAATGAGCAGTTCTTC	CASSAQGIPYNEQFF
-	TRBV7-2	TRBJ2-7	TRBD2	13	TGTGCCAGCAGCCCCCAGCCTAGCGGCGAGCAGTACTTC	CASSPQPSGEQYF
-	TRBV5-4	TRBJ2-5	-	15	TGTGCCAGCAGGAGGGACTTAGGGTCTCAAGAGACCCAGTACTTC	CASRRDLGSQETQYF
once	TRBV11-2	TRBJ2-2	TRBD2	14	TGTGCCAGCAAAAAGCGGGAGGTCACCGGGGAGCTGTTTTTT	CASKKREVTGELFF
-	TRBV18	TRBJ2-7	TRBD2	17	TGTGCCAGCTCACCACCGAATACGGATCAGCGGGGATACGAGCAGTACTTC	CASSPPNTDQRGYEQYF
-	TRBV18	TRBJ2-3	TRBD1	15	TGTGCCAGCTCACCAACACAGGGGGCGCGGGATACGCAGTATTTT	CASSPTQGARDTQYF
-	TRBV23-1	TRBJ2-7	TRBD1	16	TGCGCCAGCAGTCAAGAACTTACCGGGACAGGGATAGAGCAGTACTTC	CASSQELTGTGIEQYF